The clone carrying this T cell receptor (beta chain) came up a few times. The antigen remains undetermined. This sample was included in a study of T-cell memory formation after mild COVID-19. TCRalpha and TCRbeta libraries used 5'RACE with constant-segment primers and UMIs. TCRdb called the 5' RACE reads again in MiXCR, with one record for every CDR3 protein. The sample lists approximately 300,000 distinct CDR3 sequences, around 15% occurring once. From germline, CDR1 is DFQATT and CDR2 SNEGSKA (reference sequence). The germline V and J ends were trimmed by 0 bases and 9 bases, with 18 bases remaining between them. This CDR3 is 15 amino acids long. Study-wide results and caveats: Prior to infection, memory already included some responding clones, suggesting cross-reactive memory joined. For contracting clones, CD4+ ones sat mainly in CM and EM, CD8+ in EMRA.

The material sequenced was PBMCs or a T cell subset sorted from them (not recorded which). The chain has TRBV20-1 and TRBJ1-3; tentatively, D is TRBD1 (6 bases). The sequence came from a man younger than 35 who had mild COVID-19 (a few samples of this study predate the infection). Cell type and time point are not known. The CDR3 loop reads CSARDGARAGATIYF. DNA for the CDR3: TGCAGTGCTAGAGATGGAGCCAGAGCAGGGGCCACCATATATTTT.